The rows below give T cell receptor beta chains drawn from one sample of a study of a mutant IDH1 vaccine in newly diagnosed glioma. Generated by immunoSEQ multiplex PCR, the TCRdb table keeps only in-frame clones and is missing some. This sample has roughly 130,000 clones, with around 80% found just once. The antigens these receptors bind are not known. The sequencing here drew on PBMCs, taken from a glioma patient whose treatment included an IDH1 peptide vaccine. These receptor sequences come from a man aged 40-49 years with glioma. Both conserved end residues are part of each CDR3.

J	V	CDR3
TRBJ1-1	TRBV7-9	CASSPTSGVGTEAFF
TRBJ1-1	TRBV11-2	CASSLETGVNTEAFF
TRBJ1-1	TRBV6-5	CASSFAAADTEAFF
TRBJ2-1	TRBV5-6	CASSLTGGHEQFF
TRBJ1-2	TRBV7-9	CASSFDQGGYGYTF
TRBJ2-5	TRBV5-5	CASSPGAVQETQYF
TRBJ2-3	TRBV7-2	CASSLEWLQTDTQYF
TRBJ2-7	TRBV2	CASTRDYEQYF
TRBJ1-2	TRBV5-4	CASSSPDRIYTF
TRBJ1-5	TRBV29-1	CSVTTGGRNQPQHF
TRBJ2-2	TRBV9	CASSEQTISPNTGELFF
TRBJ1-1	TRBV7-2	CASSLADPLNTEAFF
TRBJ2-5	TRBV29-1	CSVAYGTVRQETQYF
TRBJ2-3	TRBV4-1	CASSQEAKLRTDTQYF
TRBJ1-1	TRBV10-3	CAIIPGRLNTEAFF